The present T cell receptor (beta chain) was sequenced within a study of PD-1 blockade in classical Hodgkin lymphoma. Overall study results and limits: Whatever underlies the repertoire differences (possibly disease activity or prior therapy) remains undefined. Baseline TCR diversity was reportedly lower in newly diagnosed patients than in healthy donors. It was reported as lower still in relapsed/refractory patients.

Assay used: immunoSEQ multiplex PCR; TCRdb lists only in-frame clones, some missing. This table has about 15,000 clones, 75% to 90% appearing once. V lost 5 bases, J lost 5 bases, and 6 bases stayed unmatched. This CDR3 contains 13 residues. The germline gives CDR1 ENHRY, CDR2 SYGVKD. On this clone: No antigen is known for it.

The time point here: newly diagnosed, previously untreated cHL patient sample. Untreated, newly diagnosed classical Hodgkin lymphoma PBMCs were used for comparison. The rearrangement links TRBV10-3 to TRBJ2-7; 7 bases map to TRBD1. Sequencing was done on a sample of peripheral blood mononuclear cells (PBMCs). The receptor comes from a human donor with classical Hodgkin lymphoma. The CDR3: CAISSGQTNEQYF. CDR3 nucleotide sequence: TGTGCCATCAGTTCGGGACAGACAAACGAGCAGTACTTC.